This T cell receptor (beta chain) is from a study of shared T cell receptors in the human thymus. Measured with immunoSEQ multiplex PCR; TCRdb has only the in-frame clones, and not every one. This repertoire shows 630,000 or so clones, about 90% found once; its top ten account for more than 0.009%. The junction had 3 bases not matched to a gene; V was cut back by 4 bases and J by 2 bases. Germline assignment: CDR1 SGDLS and CDR2 YYNGEE. The CDR3 runs to 16 residues. This same sample was also part of a study on human thymus T cells. In that study: Healthy Finnish infants undergoing corrective surgery for congenital heart defects were used as donors. Resections obtained during corrective heart surgery supplied the thymus tissue. Both thymic and peripheral blood repertoires showed apparently biased V and J usage. Thymic TCR repertoires of unrelated people reportedly overlapped highly.

The chain joins TRBV9 to TRBJ2-6; TRBD2 matches 10 bases. Sequenced input: thymocytes. The clonotype comes from a boy under three years old with a congenital heart defect. CDR3 loop: CASSTSGRAGANVLTF. The CDR3 DNA follows: TGTGCCAGCAGCACAAGCGGGAGGGCTGGGGCCAACGTCCTGACTTTC.